Listed below are T cell receptor beta chains from one sample, sequenced in a study of identical twins. One entry per CDR3 protein, called by TCRdb with MiXCR from the 5' RACE reads. The table has some 320,000 distinct CDR3 sequences, about 12% seen once. Separately, the same data were catalogued under a study of yellow fever vaccine responses in identical twins.

The sample consisted of CD8+ T cells sorted from blood. These receptors all stem from a woman between 18 and 29 years old in good health. CDR3s include the opening cysteine and the closing phenylalanine or tryptophan. A D gene is named only where the DNA matches it firmly. Size is omitted from some rows. Given values are once, few, many or a class for expanded clones.

>NA|TRBV7-7|NA|TRBJ2-1
TGTGCCAGCAGCTTGACGCGAGGTAACAATGAGCAGTTCTTC
CASSLTRGNNEQFF
>many|TRBV3-1|NA|TRBJ2-6
TGTGCCAGCAGCCGGGGAGACAGTTCCTCTGGGGCCAACGTCCTGACTTTC
CASSRGDSSSGANVLTF
>NA|TRBV5-1|TRBD2|TRBJ2-2
TGCGCCAGCTCGGGACTAGTAGAGGCCGGGGAGCTGTTTTTT
CASSGLVEAGELFF
>few|TRBV28|TRBD2|TRBJ2-2
TGTGCCAGCAGTAATCGGACTAGCTCCGGGGAGCTGTTTTTT
CASSNRTSSGELFF
>many|TRBV29-1|NA|TRBJ1-1
TGCAGCGTGACGGACGGAGTGAACACTGAAGCTTTCTTT
CSVTDGVNTEAFF
>NA|TRBV20-1|TRBD1|TRBJ1-2
TGCAGTGCTAGGGGTGGGACAGAGCCTTATGGCTACACCTTC
CSARGGTEPYGYTF
>many|TRBV5-1|NA|TRBJ2-1
TGCGCCAGCAGCTTGGTGACGAGGGTTAGGGATGAGCAGTTCTTC
CASSLVTRVRDEQFF
>few|TRBV27|TRBD1|TRBJ2-6
TGTGCCAGCAGCCGCGCAGGGGGTGGGGCCAACGTCCTGACTTTC
CASSRAGGGANVLTF
>many|TRBV10-3|NA|TRBJ1-1
TGTGCCATCAGTGCCACAAGCATGAACACTGAAGCTTTCTTT
CAISATSMNTEAFF
>few|TRBV28|TRBD2|TRBJ2-3
TGTGCCAGCACCTGGCGGGAGAGGGCAGATACGCAGTATTTT
CASTWRERADTQYF
>NA|TRBV20-1|NA|TRBJ2-3
TGCAGTGCTAGTGCTAGCGCCGAGTCCGCCTTTCTCACAGATACGCAGTATTTT
CSASASAESAFLTDTQYF
>NA|TRBV20-1|NA|TRBJ2-5
TGCAGTGCTAGAGATGCAGGGTTAGCAAAAGAGACCCAGTACTTC
CSARDAGLAKETQYF
>few|TRBV25-1|TRBD2|TRBJ2-3
TGTGCCAGCAGTGGAGGGACTAGGCCCTCTGAGGCAGATACGCAGTATTTT
CASSGGTRPSEADTQYF
>NA|TRBV4-1|NA|TRBJ2-7
TGCGCCAGCAGCCAAGTAGAAACGGGAGCTCCCTACGAGCAGTACTTC
CASSQVETGAPYEQYF
>few|TRBV13|NA|TRBJ2-7
TGTGCCAGCAGCAATGATCAATACGAGCAGTACTTC
CASSNDQYEQYF
>many|TRBV29-1|NA|TRBJ2-2
TGCAGCGTGCTACCCGGCACCGGGGAGCTGTTTTTT
CSVLPGTGELFF
>few|TRBV20-1|NA|TRBJ1-1
TGCAGTGCTAGATATGGGTACGCTTTCTTT
CSARYGYAFF
>many|TRBV20-1|TRBD2|TRBJ2-3
TGCAGTGCTACTCATCCATATAGCGGGAGTCCCACAGATACGCAGTATTTT
CSATHPYSGSPTDTQYF
>NA|TRBV16|NA|TRBJ2-1
TGTGCCAGCACCACCATAGAGCGCGGGAATGAGCAGTTCTTC
CASTTIERGNEQFF
>few|TRBV28|NA|TRBJ1-2
TGTGCCAGCACCTCAGGGGCCACCCGATGGGATGGCTACACCTTC
CASTSGATRWDGYTF
>NA|TRBV20-1|TRBD2|TRBJ2-1
TGCAGTGCTAGAAGAGCGGGGGTGGCTTACAATGAGCAGTTCTTC
CSARRAGVAYNEQFF
>few|TRBV6-1|NA|TRBJ1-1
TGTGCCAGCTTTACAGGGATTTGGACTGAAGCTTTCTTT
CASFTGIWTEAFF
>NA|TRBV7-6|NA|TRBJ2-5
TGTGCCAGCAGCTTATCCCAAGCTCATTGGCGTTCGGGGGAGACCCAGTACTTC
CASSLSQAHWRSGETQYF
>NA|TRBV29-1|NA|TRBJ1-2
TGCAGCGTCCATAGGGTGACAGATGGCTACACCTTC
CSVHRVTDGYTF
>few|TRBV27|NA|TRBJ1-1
TGTGCCAGCAGTTCGACCTGGAACACTGAAGCTTTCTTT
CASSSTWNTEAFF
>few|TRBV7-9|NA|TRBJ1-1
TGTGCCAGCAGCCCCTCCCTCCTTGGTGAAGGAAACACTGAAGCTTTCTTT
CASSPSLLGEGNTEAFF
>NA|TRBV7-2|NA|TRBJ2-3
TGTGCCAGCAGCTTAGGGCAGTTTTCTAGCACAGATACGCAGTATTTT
CASSLGQFSSTDTQYF
>NA|TRBV24-1|NA|TRBJ1-1
TGTGCCACCAGTGAGGGCGGCACTGAAGCTTTCTTT
CATSEGGTEAFF
>few|TRBV24-1|NA|TRBJ2-1
TGTGCCACCAGTGATAGGGGGACGTCGGCTAATGAGCAGTTCTTC
CATSDRGTSANEQFF
>few|TRBV24-1|TRBD2|TRBJ2-5
TGTGCCACCAGTGACCCTGGACGGCCGGGGGGAGAGACCCAGTACTTC
CATSDPGRPGGETQYF
>few|TRBV7-9|TRBD1|TRBJ2-2
TGTGCCAGCAGCGGGACCGTAGGGGGCTTCCGGGAGCTGTTTTTT
CASSGTVGGFRELFF
>NA|TRBV6-5|NA|TRBJ2-2
TGTGCCAGCAGTTACTCGACTAGCACCGGGGAGCTGTTTTTT
CASSYSTSTGELFF
>NA|TRBV24-1|TRBD2|TRBJ2-2
TGTGCCACCAGTGATTGGGGGACTAGCGGGATAAACACCGGGGAGCTGTTTTTT
CATSDWGTSGINTGELFF
>few|TRBV7-9|NA|TRBJ2-5
TGTGCCAGCAGCCCCCCTGGGGTAGGAGATGACCAAGAGACCCAGTACTTC
CASSPPGVGDDQETQYF
>NA|TRBV14|TRBD1|TRBJ2-7
TGTGCCAGCAGTGCAACAGGGGGCGCGGAGCAGTACTTC
CASSATGGAEQYF
>NA|TRBV12-3/TRBV12-4|TRBD2|TRBJ2-1
TGTGCCAGCAGTTTGTGGAGCGGGGAACCCACCAATGAGCAGTTCTTC
CASSLWSGEPTNEQFF
>many|TRBV10-3|NA|TRBJ2-1
TGTGCCATCTCTATGGATCTTGAGCAGTTCTTC
CAISMDLEQFF
>few|TRBV15|NA|TRBJ2-1
TGTGCCACCAGCAGAGATCGGGGTGGTATTATGAATGAGCAGTTCTTC
CATSRDRGGIMNEQFF
>NA|TRBV11-1|TRBD2|TRBJ2-1
TGTGCCAGCAGCTTAGTCGTATGGACTAGCGGGGGGGGTAATGAGCAGTTCTTC
CASSLVVWTSGGGNEQFF
>few|TRBV27|TRBD2|TRBJ2-1
TGTGCCAGCAGTTCCGGGACTAGCGGTCAAAATGAGCAGTTCTTC
CASSSGTSGQNEQFF
>NA|TRBV5-1|TRBD2|TRBJ2-1
TGCGCCAGCAGCTATGGACTAGCGTCCTCCTACAATGAGCAGTTCTTC
CASSYGLASSYNEQFF
>few|TRBV27|TRBD1|TRBJ2-7
TGTGCCAGCAGTCCGAGGACAGGGAGGTACGAGCAGTACTTC
CASSPRTGRYEQYF
>NA|TRBV20-1|NA|TRBJ2-7
TGCAGTGCTAGGAGTCCAACAAGCTCCTACGAGCAGTACTTC
CSARSPTSSYEQYF
>few|TRBV10-1|TRBD2|TRBJ2-7
TGCGCCAGCTCCCAGGCGGGAGGTTTCTACGAGCAGTACTTC
CASSQAGGFYEQYF
>NA|TRBV4-1|NA|TRBJ1-1
TGCGCCAGCAGCCAGAAGACAGGCGTATACACTGAAGCTTTCTTT
CASSQKTGVYTEAFF
>few|TRBV10-3|NA|TRBJ2-1
TGTGCCATCAGTACAGGGATGGGTGAGCAGTTCTTC
CAISTGMGEQFF